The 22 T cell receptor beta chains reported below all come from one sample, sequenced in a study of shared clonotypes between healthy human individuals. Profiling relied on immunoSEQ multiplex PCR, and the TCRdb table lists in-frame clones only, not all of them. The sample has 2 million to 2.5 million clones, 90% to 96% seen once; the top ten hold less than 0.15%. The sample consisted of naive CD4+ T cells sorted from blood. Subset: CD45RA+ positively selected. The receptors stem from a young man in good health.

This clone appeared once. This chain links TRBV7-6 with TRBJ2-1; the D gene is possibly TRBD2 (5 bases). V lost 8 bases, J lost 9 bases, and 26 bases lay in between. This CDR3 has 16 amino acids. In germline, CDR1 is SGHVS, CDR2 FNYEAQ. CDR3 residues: CASSSLAGLLNSEQFF. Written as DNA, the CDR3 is TGTGCCAGCTCCTCCCTAGCAGGTCTCCTTAATAGTGAGCAGTTCTTC.

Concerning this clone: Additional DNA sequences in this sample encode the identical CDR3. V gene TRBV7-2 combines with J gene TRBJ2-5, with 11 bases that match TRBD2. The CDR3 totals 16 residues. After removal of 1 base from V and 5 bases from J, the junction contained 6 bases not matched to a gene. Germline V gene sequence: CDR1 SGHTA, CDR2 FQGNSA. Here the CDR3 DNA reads TGTGCCAGCAGCTTAGGGGGGCTAGCGGGAGGCGAGACCCAGTACTTC. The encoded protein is CASSLGGLAGGETQYF.

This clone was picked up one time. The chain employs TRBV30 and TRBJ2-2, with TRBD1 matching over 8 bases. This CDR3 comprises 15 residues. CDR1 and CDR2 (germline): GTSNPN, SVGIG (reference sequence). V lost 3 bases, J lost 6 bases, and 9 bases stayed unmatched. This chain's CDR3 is CAWSRGQAGSGELFF. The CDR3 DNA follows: TGTGCCTGGAGCAGGGGACAGGCGGGGTCCGGGGAGCTGTTTTTT.

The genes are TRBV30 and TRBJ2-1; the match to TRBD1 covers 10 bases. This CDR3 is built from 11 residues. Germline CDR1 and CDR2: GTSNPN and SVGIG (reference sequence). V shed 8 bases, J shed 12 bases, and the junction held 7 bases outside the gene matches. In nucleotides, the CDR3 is TGTGCCAGACAGGGGGCGGCGGGGCAGTTCTTC. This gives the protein CARQGAAGQFF.

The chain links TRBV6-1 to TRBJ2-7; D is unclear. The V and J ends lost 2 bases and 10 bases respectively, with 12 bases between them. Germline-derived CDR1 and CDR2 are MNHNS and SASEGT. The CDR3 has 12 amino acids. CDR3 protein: CASSEPRNRQYF. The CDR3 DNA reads TGTGCCAGCAGTGAACCCAGGAATAGACAGTACTTC.

CDR3 protein: CASSVDQGWETQYF. CDR3 coding DNA: TGTGCCAGCTCAGTCGACCAGGGTTGGGAGACCCAGTACTTC. The V gene is TRBV18, the J gene TRBJ2-5; D is perhaps TRBD1 (5 bases). V was trimmed by 5 bases and J by 5 bases, leaving 15 bases between them. This CDR3 comprises 14 residues. CDR1 is KGHSH, CDR2 LQKENI, per germline.

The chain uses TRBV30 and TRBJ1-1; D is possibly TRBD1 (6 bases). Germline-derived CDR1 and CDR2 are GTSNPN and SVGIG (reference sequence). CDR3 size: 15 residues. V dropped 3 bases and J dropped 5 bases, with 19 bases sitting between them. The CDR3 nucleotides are TGTGCCTGGAGAGGCGGGGGCAGGGTAGATACTGAAGCTTTCTTT. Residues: CAWRGGGRVDTEAFF.

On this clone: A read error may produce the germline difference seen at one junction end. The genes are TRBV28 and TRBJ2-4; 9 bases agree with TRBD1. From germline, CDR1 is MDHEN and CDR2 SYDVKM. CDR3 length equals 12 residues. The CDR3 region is CASSLRGDRAHF. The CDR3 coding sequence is TGTGCCAGCAGTTTGCGTGGGGACAGGGCTCACTTC.

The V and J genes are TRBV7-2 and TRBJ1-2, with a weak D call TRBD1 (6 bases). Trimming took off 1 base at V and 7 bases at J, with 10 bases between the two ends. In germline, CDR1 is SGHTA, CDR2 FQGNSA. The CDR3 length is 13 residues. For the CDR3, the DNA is TGTGCCAGCAGCTTAGTGGGGGGCGCTGGCTACACCTTC. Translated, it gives CASSLVGGAGYTF. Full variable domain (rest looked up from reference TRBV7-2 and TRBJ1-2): GAGVSQSPSNKVTEKGKDVELRCDPISGHTALYWYRQSLGQGLEFLIYFQGNSAPDKSGLPSDRFSAERTGGSVSTLTIQRTQQEDSAVYLCASSLVGGAGYTFGSGTRLTVV.

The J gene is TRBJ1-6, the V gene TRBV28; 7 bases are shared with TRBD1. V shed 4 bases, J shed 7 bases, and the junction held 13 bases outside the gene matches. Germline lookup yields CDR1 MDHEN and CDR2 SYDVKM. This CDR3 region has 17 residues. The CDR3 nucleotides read TGTGCCAGCAGTTCCCAGTTCGGAGGGACAGTAAATTCACCCCTCCACTTT. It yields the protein CASSSQFGGTVNSPLHF.

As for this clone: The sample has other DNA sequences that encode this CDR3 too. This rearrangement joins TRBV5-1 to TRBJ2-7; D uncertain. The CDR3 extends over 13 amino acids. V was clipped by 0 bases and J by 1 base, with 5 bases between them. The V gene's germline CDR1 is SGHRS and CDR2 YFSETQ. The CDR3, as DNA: TGCGCCAGCAGCTTGGCTCTGTCCTACGAGCAGTACTTC. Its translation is CASSLALSYEQYF.

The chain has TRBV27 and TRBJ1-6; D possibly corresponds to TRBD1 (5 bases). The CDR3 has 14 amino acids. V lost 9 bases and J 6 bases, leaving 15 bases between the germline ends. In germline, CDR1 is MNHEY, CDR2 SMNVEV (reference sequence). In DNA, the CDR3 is TGTGCCAGTACCGTGCGGGGGGGTAATTCACCCCTCCACTTT. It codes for CASTVRGGNSPLHF.

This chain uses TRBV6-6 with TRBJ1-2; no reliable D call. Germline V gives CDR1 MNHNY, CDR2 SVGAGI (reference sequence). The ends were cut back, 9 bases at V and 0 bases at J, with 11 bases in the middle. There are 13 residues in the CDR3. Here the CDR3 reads CASGRGANYGYTF. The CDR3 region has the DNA TGTGCCAGTGGCCGGGGAGCTAACTATGGCTACACCTTC.

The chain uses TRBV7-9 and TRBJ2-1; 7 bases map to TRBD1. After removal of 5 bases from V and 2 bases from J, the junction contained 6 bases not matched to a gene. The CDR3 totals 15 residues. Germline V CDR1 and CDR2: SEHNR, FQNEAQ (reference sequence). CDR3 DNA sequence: TGTGCCAGCAGCCAAAGACAGGGAACCTACAATGAGCAGTTCTTC. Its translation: CASSQRQGTYNEQFF.

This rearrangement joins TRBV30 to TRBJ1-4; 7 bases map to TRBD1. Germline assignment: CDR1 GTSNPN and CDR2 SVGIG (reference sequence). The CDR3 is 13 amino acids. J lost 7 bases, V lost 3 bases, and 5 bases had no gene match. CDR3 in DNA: TGTGCCTGGAGCTTAGGGGGCGTTGAAAAACTGTTTTTT. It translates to CAWSLGGVEKLFF.

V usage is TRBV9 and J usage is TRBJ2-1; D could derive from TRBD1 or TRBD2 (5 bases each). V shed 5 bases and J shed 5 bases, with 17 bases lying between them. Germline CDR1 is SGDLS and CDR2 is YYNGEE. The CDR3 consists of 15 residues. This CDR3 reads CASRGESSYDNEQFF. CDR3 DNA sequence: TGTGCCAGCAGGGGGGAATCCTCTTACGACAATGAGCAGTTCTTC.

The CDR3 loop is CASHGQGNYGYTF. CDR3 coding DNA: TGTGCCAGCCACGGACAGGGGAACTATGGCTACACCTTC. This chain links TRBV9 with TRBJ1-2; TRBD1 agrees at 9 bases. The length of the CDR3 is 13 residues. The germline gives CDR1 SGDLS, CDR2 YYNGEE. With 7 bases clipped from V and 2 bases from J, the junction kept 3 bases outside the gene matches.

Here the CDR3 reads CASSPLAGGNEKLFF. The CDR3 DNA reads as TGTGCCAGCTCGCCGTTGGCCGGGGGAAATGAAAAACTGTTTTTT. V is TRBV18 and J is TRBJ1-4; a possible D gene is TRBD1 (5 bases). Germline V gives CDR1 KGHSH, CDR2 LQKENI. V lost 6 bases to trimming and J lost 5 bases, with 16 bases between them. The CDR3 is made up of 15 amino acids.

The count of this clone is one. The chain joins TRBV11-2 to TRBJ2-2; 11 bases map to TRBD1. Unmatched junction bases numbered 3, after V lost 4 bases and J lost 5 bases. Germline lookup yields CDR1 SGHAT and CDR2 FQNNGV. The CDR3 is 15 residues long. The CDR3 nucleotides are TGTGCCAGCAGCTCCCGGGACAGGGGGACCGGGGAGCTGTTTTTT. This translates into CASSSRDRGTGELFF.

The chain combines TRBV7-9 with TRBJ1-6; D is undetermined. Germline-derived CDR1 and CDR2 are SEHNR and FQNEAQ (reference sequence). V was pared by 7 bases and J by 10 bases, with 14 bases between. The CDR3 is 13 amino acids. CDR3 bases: TGTGCCAGCACGAGGTCGGGTAGCTCACCCCTCCACTTT. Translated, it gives CASTRSGSSPLHF.

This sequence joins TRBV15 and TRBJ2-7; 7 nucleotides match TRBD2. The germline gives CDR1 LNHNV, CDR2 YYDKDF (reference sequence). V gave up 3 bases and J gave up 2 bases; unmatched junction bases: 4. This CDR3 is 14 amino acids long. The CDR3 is CATSSGTTPYEQYF. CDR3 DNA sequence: TGTGCCACCAGCAGCGGGACTACACCCTACGAGCAGTACTTC.

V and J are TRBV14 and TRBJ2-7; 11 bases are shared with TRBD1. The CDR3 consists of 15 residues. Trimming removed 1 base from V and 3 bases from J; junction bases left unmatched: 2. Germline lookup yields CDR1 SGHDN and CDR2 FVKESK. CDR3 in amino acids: CASSQGDRGFYEQYF. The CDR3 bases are TGTGCCAGCAGCCAAGGGGACAGGGGGTTCTACGAGCAGTACTTC.